This T cell receptor beta chain was captured by sequencing in a study of blood T cells in healthy people across ages. Study-level findings and limits: Estimated diversity across one million T cells was deemed an underestimate. Naive and antigen-experienced cells could not be conclusively compared, given unsorted PBMCs.

Those donating, healthy Caucasian individuals from Russia, were aged roughly 6 to 100. The J segment lost 4 bases and the V segment lost 5 bases, leaving 13 bases of the junction unmatched. The CDR3 totals 16 residues. Germline V gene data show CDR1 as MDHEN and CDR2 as SYDVKM. A note on this clonotype: Its antigen is as yet unknown.

Then a second PCR, running about 6 to 12 cycles, was carried out with a sample-barcoded 5' primer and a J-beta primer mix. No fewer than 3 million CDR3-containing paired-end reads came from each sample. Each CDR3 protein gets one entry after TCRdb re-called the 5' RACE reads with MiXCR. This sample carries about a million distinct CDR3 sequences, roughly two fifths of them seen once, and the ten largest clones take about an eighth. Sequencing input: blood. The TCR originated in a man aged 18-30 years in good health. This chain links TRBV28 with TRBJ1-1, with 7 nucleotides matching TRBD1. CDR3 coding DNA: TGTGCCAGCAGTCCCGGGGCAGGGGGTGTCGGCACTGAAGCTTTCTTT. Translated, it gives CASSPGAGGVGTEAFF.